The rows below give T cell receptor beta chains drawn from one sample of a study of cytomegalovirus exposure and HLA in healthy donors. Method: immunoSEQ multiplex PCR; TCRdb's copy keeps in-frame clones and lacks some. The table has over 200,000 clones, almost 90% seen once. The material sequenced was PBMCs. These receptors were taken from a young woman in good health and CMV-seronegative. CDR3s include the opening cysteine and the closing phenylalanine or tryptophan. Size is omitted from some rows. Given values are once, few, many or a class for expanded clones.

once,TRBV19,TRBJ1-5,CASSIGQGPQPQHF
-,TRBV7-2,TRBJ1-2,CASSRRQGLYGYTF
-,TRBV6-5,TRBJ1-2,CASSPGSYGYTF
-,TRBV9,TRBJ1-2,CASSVAGVSGYGYTF
-,TRBV4-1,TRBJ2-2,CASSQRDRNTGELFF
-,TRBV6-5,TRBJ2-3,CASSPGGHGTDTQYF
-,TRBV5-6,TRBJ1-2,CASSKRDSYGYTF
-,TRBV12-2,TRBJ1-3,CASRSNTGGSGNTIYF
-,TRBV30,TRBJ2-5,CACELAGGRETQYF
-,TRBV2,TRBJ2-1,CASSWTGPDSDEQFF
-,TRBV30,TRBJ1-1,CAWSSGQGETEAFF
-,TRBV11-2,TRBJ1-5,CASSLTGGDQPQHF
-,TRBV5-6,TRBJ2-3,CASSLGGGTDTQYF
-,TRBV29-1,TRBJ1-2,CSVQTNYGYTF
once,TRBV6-5,TRBJ1-2,CASSPLGNYGYTF
-,TRBV2,TRBJ2-1,CASTGQGAREQFF
-,TRBV19,TRBJ1-6,CASSSLGVYNSPLHF
-,TRBV6-5,TRBJ1-2,CASSYKPDRVGYTF
-,TRBV27,TRBJ2-2,CASSICGRQGACTGELFF
once,TRBV18,TRBJ2-1,CASSPTTSEQFF
few,TRBV5-1,TRBJ2-7,CASRSGLGGSEQYF
-,TRBV25-1,TRBJ2-7,CASRWDRGPSYEQYF
-,TRBV18,TRBJ2-4,CASSPPEGVAKNIQYF